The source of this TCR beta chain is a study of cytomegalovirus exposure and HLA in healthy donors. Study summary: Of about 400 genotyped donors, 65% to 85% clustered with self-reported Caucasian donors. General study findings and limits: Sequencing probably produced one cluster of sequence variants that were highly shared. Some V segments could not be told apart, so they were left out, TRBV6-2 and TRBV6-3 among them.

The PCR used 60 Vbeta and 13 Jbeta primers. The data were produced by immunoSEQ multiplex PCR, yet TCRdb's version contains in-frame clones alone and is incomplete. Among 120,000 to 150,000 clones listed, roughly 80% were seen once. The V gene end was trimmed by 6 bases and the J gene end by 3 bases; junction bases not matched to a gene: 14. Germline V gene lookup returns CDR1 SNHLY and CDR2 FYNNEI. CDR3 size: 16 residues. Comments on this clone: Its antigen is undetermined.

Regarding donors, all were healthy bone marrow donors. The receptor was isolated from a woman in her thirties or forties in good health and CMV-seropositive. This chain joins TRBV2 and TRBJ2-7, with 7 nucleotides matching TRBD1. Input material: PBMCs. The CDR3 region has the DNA TGTGCCAGCAGGTTTCGAGACAGGGCGAGGGGCTACGAGCAGTACTTC. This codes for CASRFRDRARGYEQYF.